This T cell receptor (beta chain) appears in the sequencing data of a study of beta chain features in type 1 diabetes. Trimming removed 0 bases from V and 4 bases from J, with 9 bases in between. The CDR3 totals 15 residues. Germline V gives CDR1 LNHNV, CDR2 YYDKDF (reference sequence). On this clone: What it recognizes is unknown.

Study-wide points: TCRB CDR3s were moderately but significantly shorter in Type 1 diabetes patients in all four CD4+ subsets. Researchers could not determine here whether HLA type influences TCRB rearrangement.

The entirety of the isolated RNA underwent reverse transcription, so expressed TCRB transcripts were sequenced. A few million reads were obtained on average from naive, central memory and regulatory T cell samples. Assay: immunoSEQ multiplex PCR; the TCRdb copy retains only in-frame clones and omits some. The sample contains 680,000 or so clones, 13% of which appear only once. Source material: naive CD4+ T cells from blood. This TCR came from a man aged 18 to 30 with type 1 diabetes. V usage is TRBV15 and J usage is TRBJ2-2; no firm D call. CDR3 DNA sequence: TGTGCCACCAGCAGAGATCTTGTGCTCACCGGGGAGCTGTTTTTT. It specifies CATSRDLVLTGELFF.